Sequencing of this T cell receptor (beta chain) was carried out in a study of Ad26.COV2.S vaccination and SARS-CoV-2 variants. Study-wide context: The Ad26.COV2.S arm of the COV1001 trial was where the donor was placed.

Profiling relied on immunoSEQ multiplex PCR, and the TCRdb table lists in-frame clones only, not all of them. The sample consists of hundreds of thousands of clones, 75% to 90% of them appearing once. Study results and caveats: Those who received vaccine or placebo ended up with similar non-spike TCR breadth.

J lost 6 bases, V lost 0 bases, and 6 bases had no gene match. CDR3 length: 15 residues. CDR1 is MGHRA, CDR2 YSYEKL, per germline. The treatment is: 19 received Ad26.COV2.S at low or high dose, single or two shots; roughly 5 received placebo; per-sample allocation not given. Sampling occurred on day 63 after the first vaccine or placebo injection. The donor was a Boston adult aged 18-55 years. Vaccine was an Ad26 vector expressing Wuhan-strain SARS-CoV-2 spike. Comments on this clone: The antigen is not known.

The sample here was peripheral blood, taken in a trial of Ad26.COV2.S vaccine versus placebo. The TCR sequence derives from a person aged 18-65 years who received the Ad26.COV2.S COVID-19 vaccine or a placebo. The chain uses TRBV4-1 and TRBJ2-7; TRBD2 agrees at 9 bases. The CDR3 loop is CASSQETSGRAEQYF. CDR3 DNA sequence: TGCGCCAGCAGCCAAGAGACTAGCGGTCGGGCCGAGCAGTACTTC.